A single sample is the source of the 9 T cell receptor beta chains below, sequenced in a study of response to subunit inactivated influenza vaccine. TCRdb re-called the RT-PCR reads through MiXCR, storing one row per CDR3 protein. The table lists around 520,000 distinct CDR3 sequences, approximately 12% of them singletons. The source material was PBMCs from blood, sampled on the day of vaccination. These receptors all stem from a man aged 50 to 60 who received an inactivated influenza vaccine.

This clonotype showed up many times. CDR3: CASSEGTGRQPQHF. For the CDR3, the DNA is TGTGCCAGCAGTGAAGGGACAGGGCGGCAGCCCCAGCATTTT. The V call is TRBV6-1, the J call TRBJ1-5; TRBD1 matches at 8 bases. The CDR3 extends over 14 amino acids. Germline-derived CDR1 and CDR2 are MNHNS and SASEGT. V lost 1 base, J lost 7 bases, and 3 bases stayed unmatched.

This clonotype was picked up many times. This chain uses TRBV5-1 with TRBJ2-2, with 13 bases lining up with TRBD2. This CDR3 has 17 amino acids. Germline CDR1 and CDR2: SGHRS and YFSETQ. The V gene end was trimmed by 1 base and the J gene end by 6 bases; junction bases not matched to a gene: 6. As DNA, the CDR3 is TGCGCCAGCAGCTTGATGGGACTAGCGGGATCGTCCGGGGAGCTGTTTTTT. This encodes CASSLMGLAGSSGELFF. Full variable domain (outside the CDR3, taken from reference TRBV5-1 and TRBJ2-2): KAGVTQTPRYLIKTRGQQVTLSCSPISGHRSVSWYQQTPGQGLQFLFEYFSETQRNKGNFPGRFSGRQFSNSRSEMNVSTLELGDSALYLCASSLMGLAGSSGELFFGEGSRLTVL.

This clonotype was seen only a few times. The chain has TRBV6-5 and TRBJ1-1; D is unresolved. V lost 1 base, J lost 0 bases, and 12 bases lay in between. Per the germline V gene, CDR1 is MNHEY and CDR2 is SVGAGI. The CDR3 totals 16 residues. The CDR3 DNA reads TGTGCCAGCAGTTACTTCCCAGGTAACATGAACACTGAAGCTTTCTTT. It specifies CASSYFPGNMNTEAFF.

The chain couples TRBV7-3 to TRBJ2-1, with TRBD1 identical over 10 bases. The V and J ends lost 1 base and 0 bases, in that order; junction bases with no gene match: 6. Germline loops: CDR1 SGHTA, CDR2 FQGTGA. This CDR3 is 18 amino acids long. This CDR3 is CASSLIPRDRGSYNEQFF. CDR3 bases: TGTGCCAGCAGCTTAATCCCCCGGGACAGGGGCTCCTACAATGAGCAGTTCTTC.

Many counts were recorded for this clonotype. The CDR3, as DNA: TGCAGCGTTGTTAGAGGGGGCGGTGGCTACACCTTC. This translates into CSVVRGGGGYTF. The chain joins TRBV29-1 to TRBJ1-2, with 7 bases lining up with TRBD1. The V segment lost 4 bases and the J segment 7 bases; nucleotides outside the gene matches: 6. The length of the CDR3 is 12 residues. Germline V gives CDR1 SQVTM, CDR2 ANQGSEA.

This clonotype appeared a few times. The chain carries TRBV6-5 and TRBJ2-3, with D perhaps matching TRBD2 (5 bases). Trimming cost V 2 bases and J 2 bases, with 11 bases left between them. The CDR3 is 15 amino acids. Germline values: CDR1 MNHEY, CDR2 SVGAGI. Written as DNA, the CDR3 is TGTGCCAGCAGTTACAGCCGGGGAGCCACAGATACGCAGTATTTT. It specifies CASSYSRGATDTQYF.

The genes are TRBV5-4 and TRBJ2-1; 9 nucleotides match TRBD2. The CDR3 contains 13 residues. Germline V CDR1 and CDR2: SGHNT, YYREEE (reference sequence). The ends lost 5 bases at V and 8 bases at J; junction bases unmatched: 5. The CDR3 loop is CASSPSGTYEQFF. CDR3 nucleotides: TGTGCCAGCAGTCCTAGCGGGACCTATGAGCAGTTCTTC.

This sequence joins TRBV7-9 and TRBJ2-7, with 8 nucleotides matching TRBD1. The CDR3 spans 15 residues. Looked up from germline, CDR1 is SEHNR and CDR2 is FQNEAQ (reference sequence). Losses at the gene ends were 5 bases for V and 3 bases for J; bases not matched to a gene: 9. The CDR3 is CASSLVRTGIYEQYF. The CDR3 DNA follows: TGTGCCAGCAGCCTAGTGAGGACAGGGATCTACGAGCAGTACTTC. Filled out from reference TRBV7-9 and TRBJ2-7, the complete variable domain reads DTGVSQNPRHKITKRGQNVTFRCDPISEHNRLYWYRQTLGQGPEFLTYFQNEAQLEKSRLLSDRFSAERPKGSFSTLEIQRTEQGDSAMYLCASSLVRTGIYEQYFGPGTRLTVT.

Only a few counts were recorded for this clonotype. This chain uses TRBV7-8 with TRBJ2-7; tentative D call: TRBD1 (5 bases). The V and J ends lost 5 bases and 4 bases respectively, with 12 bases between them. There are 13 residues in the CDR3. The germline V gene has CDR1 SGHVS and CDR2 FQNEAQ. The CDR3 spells CASSKDTLYEQYF. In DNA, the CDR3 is TGTGCCAGCAGCAAGGACACCTTATACGAGCAGTACTTC.